Listed below are T cell receptor beta chains from one sample, sequenced in a study of blood T cell repertoires in COVID-19. TCRdb's copy holds only in-frame clones and misses some; the assay was immunoSEQ multiplex PCR. The data contain 200,000 to 300,000 clones, over 80% of them singletons. The sequenced sample was PBMCs or T cells enriched from blood (not recorded which). The receptors were sampled from a woman in her 30s with acute COVID-19. CDR3s include the opening cysteine and the closing phenylalanine or tryptophan.

TRBJ1-5	TRBV5-1	CASSDRAGIQPQHF
TRBJ2-3	TRBV11-2	CASSRRVLAGNTDTQYF
TRBJ2-5	TRBV21-1	CASRSPGIQETQYF
TRBJ2-4	TRBV5-8	CASSFSVGGKNIQYF
TRBJ2-2	TRBV6-6	CASTGGGDGELFF
TRBJ2-1	TRBV5-4	CASSIPTGRNEQFF
TRBJ2-3	TRBV2	CASSGLAGGVGTDTQYF
TRBJ1-1	TRBV27	CASSSTENTEAFF
TRBJ2-3	TRBV2	CASSEGQGEDTQYF
TRBJ2-2	TRBV2	CASLQTPNTGELFF